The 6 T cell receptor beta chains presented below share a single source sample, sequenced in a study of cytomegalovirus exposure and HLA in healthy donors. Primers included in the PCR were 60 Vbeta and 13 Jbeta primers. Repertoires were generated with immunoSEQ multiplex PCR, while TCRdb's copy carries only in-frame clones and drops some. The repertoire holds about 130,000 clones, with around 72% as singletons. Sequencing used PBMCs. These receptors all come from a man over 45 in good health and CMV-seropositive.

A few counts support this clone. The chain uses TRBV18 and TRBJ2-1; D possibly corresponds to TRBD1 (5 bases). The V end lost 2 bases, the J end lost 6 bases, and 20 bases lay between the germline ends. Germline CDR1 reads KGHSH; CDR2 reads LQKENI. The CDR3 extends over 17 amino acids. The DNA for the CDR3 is TGTGCCAGCTCACCAAAAGGGCCAGGGAATTTTGTCAATGAGCAGTTCTTC. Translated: CASSPKGPGNFVNEQFF.

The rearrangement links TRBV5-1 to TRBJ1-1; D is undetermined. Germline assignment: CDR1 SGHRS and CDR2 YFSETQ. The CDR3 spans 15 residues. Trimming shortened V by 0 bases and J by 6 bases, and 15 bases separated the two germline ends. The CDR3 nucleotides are TGCGCCAGCAGCTTGGCACCTACTAAGGAGGCTGAAGCTTTCTTT. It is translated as CASSLAPTKEAEAFF. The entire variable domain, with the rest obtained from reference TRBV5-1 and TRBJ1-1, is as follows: KAGVTQTPRYLIKTRGQQVTLSCSPISGHRSVSWYQQTPGQGLQFLFEYFSETQRNKGNFPGRFSGRQFSNSRSEMNVSTLELGDSALYLCASSLAPTKEAEAFFGQGTRLTVV.

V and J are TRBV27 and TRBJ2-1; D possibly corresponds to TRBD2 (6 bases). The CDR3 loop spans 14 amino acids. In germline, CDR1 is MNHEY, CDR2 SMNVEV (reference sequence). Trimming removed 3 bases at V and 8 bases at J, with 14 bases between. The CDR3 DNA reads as TGTGCCAGCAGTTTGGAGGGTCGCAGGGATGAGCAGTTCTTC. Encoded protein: CASSLEGRRDEQFF.

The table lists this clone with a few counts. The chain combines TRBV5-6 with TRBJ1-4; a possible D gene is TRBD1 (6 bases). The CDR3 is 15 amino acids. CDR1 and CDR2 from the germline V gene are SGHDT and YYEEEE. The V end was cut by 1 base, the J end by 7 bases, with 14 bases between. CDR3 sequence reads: CASSLRAGALEKLFF. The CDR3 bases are TGTGCCAGCAGCTTGCGTGCGGGGGCACTTGAAAAACTGTTTTTT. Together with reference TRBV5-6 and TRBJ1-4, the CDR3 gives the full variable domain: DAGVTQSPTHLIKTRGQQVTLRCSPKSGHDTVSWYQQALGQGPQFIFQYYEEEERQRGNFPDRFSGHQFPNYSSELNVNALLLGDSALYLCASSLRAGALEKLFFGSGTQLSVL.

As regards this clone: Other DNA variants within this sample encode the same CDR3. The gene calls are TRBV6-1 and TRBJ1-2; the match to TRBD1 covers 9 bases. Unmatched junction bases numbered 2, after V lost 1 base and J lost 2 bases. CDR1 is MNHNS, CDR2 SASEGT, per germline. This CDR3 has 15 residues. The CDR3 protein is CASSEGTGANYGYTF. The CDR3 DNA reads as TGTGCCAGCAGTGAAGGGACAGGGGCAAACTATGGCTACACCTTC.

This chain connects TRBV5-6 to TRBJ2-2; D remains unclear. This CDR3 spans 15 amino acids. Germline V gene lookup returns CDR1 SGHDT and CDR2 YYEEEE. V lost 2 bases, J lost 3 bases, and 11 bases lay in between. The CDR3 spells CASSFEASYTGELFF. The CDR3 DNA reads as TGTGCCAGCAGCTTCGAGGCTTCGTACACCGGGGAGCTGTTTTTT. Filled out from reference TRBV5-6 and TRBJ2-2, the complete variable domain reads DAGVTQSPTHLIKTRGQQVTLRCSPKSGHDTVSWYQQALGQGPQFIFQYYEEEERQRGNFPDRFSGHQFPNYSSELNVNALLLGDSALYLCASSFEASYTGELFFGEGSRLTVL.